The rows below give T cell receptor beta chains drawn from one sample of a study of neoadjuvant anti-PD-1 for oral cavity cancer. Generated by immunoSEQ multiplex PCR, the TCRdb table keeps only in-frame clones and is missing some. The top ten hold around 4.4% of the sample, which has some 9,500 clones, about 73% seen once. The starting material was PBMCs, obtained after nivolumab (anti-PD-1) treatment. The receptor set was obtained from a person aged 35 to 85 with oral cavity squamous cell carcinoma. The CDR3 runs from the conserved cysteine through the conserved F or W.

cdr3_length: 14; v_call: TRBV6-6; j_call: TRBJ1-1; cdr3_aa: CASSLTRVSTEAFF
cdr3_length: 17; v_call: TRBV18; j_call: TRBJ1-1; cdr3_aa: CASSPLPSDVMNTEAFF
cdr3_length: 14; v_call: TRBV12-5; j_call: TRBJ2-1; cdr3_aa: CASGSYGGANEQFF
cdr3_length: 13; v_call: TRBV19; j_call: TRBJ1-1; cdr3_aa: CASSTVPGQEAFF
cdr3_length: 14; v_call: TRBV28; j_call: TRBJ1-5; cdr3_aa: CASTSGQGHQPQHF
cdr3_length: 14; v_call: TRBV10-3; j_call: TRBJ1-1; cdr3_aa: CAISELGLNTEAFF
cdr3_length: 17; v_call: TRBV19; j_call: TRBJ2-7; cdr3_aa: CASSAGLAGVRFDEQYF
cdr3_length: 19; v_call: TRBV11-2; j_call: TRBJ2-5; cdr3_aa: CASSLRPGLAGKIGETQYF
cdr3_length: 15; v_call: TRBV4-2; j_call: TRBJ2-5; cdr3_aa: CASSQAGGRQETQYF
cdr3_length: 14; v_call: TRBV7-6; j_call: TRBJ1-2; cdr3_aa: CASSFGTGGDGYTF
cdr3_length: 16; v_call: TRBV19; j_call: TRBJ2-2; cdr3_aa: CASSIEGRLNTGELFF
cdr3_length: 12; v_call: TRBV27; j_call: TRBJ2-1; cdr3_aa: CASSSGLLEQFF
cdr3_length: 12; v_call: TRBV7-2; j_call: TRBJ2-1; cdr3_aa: CASSSAGIEQFF
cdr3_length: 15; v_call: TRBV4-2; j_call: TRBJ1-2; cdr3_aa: CASSQEEGQNYGYTF
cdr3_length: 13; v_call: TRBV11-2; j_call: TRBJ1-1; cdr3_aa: CASSLAWNTEAFF
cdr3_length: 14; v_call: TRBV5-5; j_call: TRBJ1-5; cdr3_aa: CASSFWGAGQPQHF
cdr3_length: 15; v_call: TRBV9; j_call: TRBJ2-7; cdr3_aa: CASSVAAGPSYEQYF
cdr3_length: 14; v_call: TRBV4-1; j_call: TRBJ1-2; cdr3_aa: CASSQPDRNYGYTF
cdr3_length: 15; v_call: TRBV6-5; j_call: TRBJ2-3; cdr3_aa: CASREDRDYTDTQYF
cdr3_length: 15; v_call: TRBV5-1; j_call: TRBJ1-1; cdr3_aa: CASSLDKGSGTEAFF
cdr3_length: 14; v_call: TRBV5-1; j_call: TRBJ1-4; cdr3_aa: CASSYKARNEKLFF
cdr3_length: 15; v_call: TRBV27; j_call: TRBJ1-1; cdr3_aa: CASSLVPGQSTEAFF
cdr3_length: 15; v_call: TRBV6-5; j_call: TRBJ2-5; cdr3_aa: CASRAGAGGKETQYF
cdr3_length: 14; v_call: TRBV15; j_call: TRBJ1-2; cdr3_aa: CATSIGQGAYGYTF
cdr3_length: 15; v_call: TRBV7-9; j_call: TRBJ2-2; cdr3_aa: CASSYSGRDTGELFF
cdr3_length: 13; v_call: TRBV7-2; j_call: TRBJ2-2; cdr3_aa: CASSGGRIGELFF
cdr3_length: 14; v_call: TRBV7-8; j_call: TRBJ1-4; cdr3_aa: CASSLSGFNEKLFF
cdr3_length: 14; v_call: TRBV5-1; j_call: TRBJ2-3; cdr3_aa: CASSLLQGTDTQYF
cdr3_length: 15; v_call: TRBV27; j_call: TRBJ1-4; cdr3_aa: CASRSGTATNEKLFF
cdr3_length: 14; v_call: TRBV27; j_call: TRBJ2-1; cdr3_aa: CASSFGGAFNEQFF
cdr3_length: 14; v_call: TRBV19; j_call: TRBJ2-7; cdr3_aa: CASNPGGPIDEQYF
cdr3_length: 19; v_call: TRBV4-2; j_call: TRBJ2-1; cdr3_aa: CASSQGLAGASIPYNEQFF